This T cell receptor beta chain was recovered during a study of blood T cell repertoires in COVID-19. Across the whole study: T cells, B-cell-depleted T cells, or PBMCs provided the cDNA or gDNA that served as material.

Method: immunoSEQ multiplex PCR; TCRdb's copy keeps in-frame clones and lacks some. The sample contains about 310,000 clones, around 90% of which appear only once. CDR1 SNHLY and CDR2 FYNNEI come from the germline V gene. This CDR3 is 14 amino acids long. J lost 12 bases, V lost 6 bases, and 14 bases had no gene match. This TCR was sampled from a woman aged 25 to 39 with COVID-19, enrolled during active disease. The J gene is TRBJ1-1, the V gene TRBV2, with 9 bases aligning to TRBD1. The sample taken for sequencing was peripheral blood. The CDR3 loop reads CASRIETGTGSTFF. The CDR3 DNA is TGTGCCAGCAGGATCGAGACCGGGACAGGGTCGACTTTCTTT.